This T cell receptor beta chain was documented in a study of beta chain features in type 1 diabetes. Whole-study findings and limits: Here, the possible influence of HLA type (on TCRB rearrangement) remained unresolved.

This clone was counted a few times. Its cognate antigen is unknown. Blood was drawn once from each donor into heparinised tubes. The draws averaged about 110 mL. Germline loops: CDR1 LGHNA, CDR2 YSLEER. Trimming cost V 3 bases and J 3 bases; bases outside gene matches: 6. The CDR3 totals 15 residues. Of the isolated RNA, all was reverse transcribed, and so the sequenced material was expressed TCRB transcripts. Clones were sequenced by immunoSEQ multiplex PCR, and TCRdb holds only the in-frame ones, with some missing. This table has hundreds of thousands of clones, roughly 17% appearing once. The chain joins TRBV4-3 to TRBJ2-7, with 9 bases that match TRBD2. The sequenced sample was naive CD4+ T cells from blood. This receptor was identified in a woman aged 18-29 years in good health. CDR3 sequence reads: CASSQVASGIYEQYF. Written as DNA, the CDR3 is TGCGCCAGCAGCCAGGTGGCTAGCGGGATCTACGAGCAGTACTTC.